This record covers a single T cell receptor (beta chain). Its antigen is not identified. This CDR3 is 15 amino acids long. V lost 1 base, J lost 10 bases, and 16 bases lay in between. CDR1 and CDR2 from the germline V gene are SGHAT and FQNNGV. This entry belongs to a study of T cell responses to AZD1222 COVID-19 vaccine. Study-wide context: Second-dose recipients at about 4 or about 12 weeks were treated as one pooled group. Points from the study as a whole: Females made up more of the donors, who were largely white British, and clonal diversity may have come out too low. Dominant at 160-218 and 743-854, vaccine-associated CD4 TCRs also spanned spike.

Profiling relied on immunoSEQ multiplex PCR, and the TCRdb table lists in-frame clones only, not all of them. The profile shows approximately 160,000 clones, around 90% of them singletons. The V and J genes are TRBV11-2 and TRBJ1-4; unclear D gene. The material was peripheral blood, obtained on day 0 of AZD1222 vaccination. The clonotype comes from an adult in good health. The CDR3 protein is CASSLAGPEGGKLFF. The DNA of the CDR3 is TGTGCCAGCAGCTTAGCCGGTCCCGAGGGTGGAAAACTGTTTTTT.